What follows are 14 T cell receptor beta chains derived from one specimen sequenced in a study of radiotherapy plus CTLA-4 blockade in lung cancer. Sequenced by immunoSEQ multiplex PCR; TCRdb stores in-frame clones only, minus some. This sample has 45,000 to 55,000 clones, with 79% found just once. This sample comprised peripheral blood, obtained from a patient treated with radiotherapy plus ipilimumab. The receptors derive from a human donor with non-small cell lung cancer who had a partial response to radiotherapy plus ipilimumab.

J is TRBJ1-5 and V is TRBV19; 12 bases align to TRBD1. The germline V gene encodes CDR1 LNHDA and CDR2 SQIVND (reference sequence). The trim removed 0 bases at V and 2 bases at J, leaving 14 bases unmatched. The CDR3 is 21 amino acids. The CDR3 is CASSIEVGTGGRWYGNQPQHF. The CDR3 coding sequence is TGTGCCAGTAGTATAGAAGTAGGGACAGGGGGCCGGTGGTATGGCAATCAGCCCCAGCATTTT.

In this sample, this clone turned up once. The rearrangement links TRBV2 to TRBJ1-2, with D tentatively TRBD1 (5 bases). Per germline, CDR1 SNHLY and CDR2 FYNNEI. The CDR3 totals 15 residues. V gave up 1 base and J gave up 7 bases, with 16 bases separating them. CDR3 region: CASSEGGDFSLGYTF. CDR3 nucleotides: TGTGCCAGCAGTGAAGGGGGGGATTTCAGTCTTGGCTACACCTTC.

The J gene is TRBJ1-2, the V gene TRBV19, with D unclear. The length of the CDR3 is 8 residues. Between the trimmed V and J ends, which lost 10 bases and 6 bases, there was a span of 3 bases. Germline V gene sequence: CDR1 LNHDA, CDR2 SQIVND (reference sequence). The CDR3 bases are TGTGCCACCGATGGCTACACCTTC. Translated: CATDGYTF.

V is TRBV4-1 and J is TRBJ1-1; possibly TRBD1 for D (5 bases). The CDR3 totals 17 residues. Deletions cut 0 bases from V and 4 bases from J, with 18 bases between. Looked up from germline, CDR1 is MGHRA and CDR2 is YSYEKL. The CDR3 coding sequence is TGCGCCAGCAGCCAAGACTCCGGGGCGGCGGGGTCCACTGAAGCTTTCTTT. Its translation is CASSQDSGAAGSTEAFF.

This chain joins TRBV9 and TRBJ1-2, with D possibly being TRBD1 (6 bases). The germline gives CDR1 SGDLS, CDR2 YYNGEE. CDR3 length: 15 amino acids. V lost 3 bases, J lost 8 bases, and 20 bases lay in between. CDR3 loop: CASSAPTRGGDGYTF. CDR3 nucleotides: TGTGCCAGCAGCGCCCCCACTCGGGGGGGCGACGGCTACACCTTC.

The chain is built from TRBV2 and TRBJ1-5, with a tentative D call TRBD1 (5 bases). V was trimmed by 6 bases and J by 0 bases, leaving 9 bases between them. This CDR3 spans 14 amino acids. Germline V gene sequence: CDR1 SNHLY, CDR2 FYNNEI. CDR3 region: CASRPDISNQPQHF. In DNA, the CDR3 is TGTGCCAGCAGACCGGACATTAGCAATCAGCCCCAGCATTTT.

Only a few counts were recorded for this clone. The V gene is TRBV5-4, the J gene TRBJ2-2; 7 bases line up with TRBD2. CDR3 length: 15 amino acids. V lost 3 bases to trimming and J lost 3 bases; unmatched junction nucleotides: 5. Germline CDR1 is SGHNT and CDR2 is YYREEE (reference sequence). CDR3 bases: TGTGCCAGCAGCTCCGGGACTATAGACACCGGGGAGCTGTTTTTT. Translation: CASSSGTIDTGELFF. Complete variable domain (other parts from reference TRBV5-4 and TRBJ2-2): ETGVTQSPTHLIKTRGQQVTLRCSSQSGHNTVSWYQQALGQGPQFIFQYYREEENGRGNFPPRFSGLQFPNYSSELNVNALELDDSALYLCASSSGTIDTGELFFGEGSRLTVL.

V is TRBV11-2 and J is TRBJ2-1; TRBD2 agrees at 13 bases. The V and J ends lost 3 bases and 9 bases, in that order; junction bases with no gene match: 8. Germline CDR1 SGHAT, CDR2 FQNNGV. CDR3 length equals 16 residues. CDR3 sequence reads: CASSFTTSGGASEQFF. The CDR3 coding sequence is TGTGCCAGCAGCTTTACTACTAGCGGGGGGGCGAGTGAGCAGTTCTTC.

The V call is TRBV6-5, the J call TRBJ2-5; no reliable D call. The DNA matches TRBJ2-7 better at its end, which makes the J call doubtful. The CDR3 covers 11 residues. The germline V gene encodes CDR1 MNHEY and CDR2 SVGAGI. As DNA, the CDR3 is TGTGCCAGCAGTTATGCCTACGAGCAGTACTTC. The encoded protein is CASSYAYEQYF.

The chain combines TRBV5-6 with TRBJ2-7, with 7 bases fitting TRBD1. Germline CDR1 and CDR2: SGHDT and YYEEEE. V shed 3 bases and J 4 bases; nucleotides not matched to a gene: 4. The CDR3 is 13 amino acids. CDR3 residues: CASSSLTGYEQYF. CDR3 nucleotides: TGTGCCAGCAGCTCCCTGACAGGGTACGAGCAGTACTTC.

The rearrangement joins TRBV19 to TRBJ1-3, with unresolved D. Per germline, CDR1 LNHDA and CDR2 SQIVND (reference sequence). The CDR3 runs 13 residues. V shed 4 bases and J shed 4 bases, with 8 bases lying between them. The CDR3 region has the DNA TGTGCCAGTAGTACCGTACAGGGAAACACCATATATTTT. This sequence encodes CASSTVQGNTIYF.

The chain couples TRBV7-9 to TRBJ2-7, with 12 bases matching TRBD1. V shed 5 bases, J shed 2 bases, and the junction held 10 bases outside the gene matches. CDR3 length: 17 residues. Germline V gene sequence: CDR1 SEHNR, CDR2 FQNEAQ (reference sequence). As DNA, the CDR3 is TGTGCCAGCAGCCCCCTGGAGGGACAGGGGGCCGCCTACGAGCAGTACTTC. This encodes CASSPLEGQGAAYEQYF.

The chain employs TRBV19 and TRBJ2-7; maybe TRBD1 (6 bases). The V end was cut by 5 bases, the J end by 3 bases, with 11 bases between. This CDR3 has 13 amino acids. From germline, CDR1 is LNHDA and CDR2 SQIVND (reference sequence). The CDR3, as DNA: TGTGCCAGTAGTTACACAGGGCTCTACGAGCAGTACTTC. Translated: CASSYTGLYEQYF.

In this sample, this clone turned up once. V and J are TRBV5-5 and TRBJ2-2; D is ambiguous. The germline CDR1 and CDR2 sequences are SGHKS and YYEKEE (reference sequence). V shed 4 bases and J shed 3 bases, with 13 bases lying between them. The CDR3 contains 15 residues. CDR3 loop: CASSPLPQDTGELFF. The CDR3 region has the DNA TGTGCCAGCAGCCCCCTCCCTCAGGACACCGGGGAGCTGTTTTTT.